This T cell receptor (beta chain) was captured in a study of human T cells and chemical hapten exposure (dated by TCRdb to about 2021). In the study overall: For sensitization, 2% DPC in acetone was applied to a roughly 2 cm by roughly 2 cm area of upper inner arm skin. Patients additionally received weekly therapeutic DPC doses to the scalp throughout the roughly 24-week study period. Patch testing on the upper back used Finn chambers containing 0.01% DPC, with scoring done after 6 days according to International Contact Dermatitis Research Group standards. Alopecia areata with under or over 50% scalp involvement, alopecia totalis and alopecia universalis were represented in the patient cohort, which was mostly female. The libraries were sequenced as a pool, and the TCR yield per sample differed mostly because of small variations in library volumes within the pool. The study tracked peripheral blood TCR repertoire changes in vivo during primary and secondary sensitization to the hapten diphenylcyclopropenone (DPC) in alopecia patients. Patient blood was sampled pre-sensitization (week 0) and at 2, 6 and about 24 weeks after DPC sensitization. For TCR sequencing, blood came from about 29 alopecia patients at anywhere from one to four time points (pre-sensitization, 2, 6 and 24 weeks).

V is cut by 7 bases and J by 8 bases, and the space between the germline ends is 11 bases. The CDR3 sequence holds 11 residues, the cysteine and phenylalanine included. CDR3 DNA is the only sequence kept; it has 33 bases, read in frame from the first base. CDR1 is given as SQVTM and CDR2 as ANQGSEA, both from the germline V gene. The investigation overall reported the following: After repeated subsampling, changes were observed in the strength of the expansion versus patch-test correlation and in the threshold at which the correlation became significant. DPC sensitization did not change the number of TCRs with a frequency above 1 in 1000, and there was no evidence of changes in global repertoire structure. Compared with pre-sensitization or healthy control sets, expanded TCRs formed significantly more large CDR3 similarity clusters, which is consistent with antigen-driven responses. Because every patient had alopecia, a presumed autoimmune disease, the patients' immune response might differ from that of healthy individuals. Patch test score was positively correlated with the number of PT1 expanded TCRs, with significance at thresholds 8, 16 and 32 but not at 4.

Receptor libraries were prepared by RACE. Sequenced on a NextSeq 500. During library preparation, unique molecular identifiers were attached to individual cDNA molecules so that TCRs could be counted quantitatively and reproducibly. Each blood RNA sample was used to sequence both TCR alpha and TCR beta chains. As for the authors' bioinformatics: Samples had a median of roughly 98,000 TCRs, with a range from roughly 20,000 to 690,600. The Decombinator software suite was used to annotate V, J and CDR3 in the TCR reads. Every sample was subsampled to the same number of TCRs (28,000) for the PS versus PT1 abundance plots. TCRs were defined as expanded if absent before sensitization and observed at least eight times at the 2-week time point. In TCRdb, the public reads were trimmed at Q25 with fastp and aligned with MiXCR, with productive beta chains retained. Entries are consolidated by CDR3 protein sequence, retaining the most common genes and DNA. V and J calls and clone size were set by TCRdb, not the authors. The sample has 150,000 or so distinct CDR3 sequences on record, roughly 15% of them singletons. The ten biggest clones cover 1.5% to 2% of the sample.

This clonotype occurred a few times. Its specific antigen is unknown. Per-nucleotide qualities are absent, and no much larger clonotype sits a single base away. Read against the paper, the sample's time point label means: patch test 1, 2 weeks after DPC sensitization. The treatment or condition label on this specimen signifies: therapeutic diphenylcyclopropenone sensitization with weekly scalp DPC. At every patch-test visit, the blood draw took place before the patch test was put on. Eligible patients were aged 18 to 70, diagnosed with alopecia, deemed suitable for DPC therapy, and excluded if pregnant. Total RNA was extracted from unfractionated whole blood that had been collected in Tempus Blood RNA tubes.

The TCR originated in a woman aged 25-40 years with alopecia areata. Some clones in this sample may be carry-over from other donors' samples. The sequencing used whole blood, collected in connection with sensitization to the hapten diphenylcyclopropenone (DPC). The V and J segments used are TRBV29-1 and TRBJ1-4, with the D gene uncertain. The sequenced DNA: TGCAGCGCACAGACTTGGGAAAAACTGTTTTTT. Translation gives CSAQTWEKLFF.